These 9 T cell receptor beta chains came from one sample sequenced in a study of T-cell reconstitution after alpha-beta-depleted transplantation in children. Preparation of the TCRbeta library involved a method that used unique molecular identifiers. TCRdb ran MiXCR on the PCR reads and lists one entry per CDR3 protein. The sample holds around 300,000 distinct CDR3 sequences, 11% seen once. This specimen was peripheral blood, taken 180 days after TCRalphabeta/CD19-depleted stem cell transplant. These TCRs come from a male patient aged 2 to 10 who had a stem cell transplant for chronic granulomatous disease, so the T cells may come from the graft donor.

This clonotype was picked up many times. The chain carries TRBV20-1 and TRBJ1-6; the match to TRBD1 covers 8 bases. From germline, CDR1 is DFQATT and CDR2 SNEGSKA (reference sequence). The CDR3 totals 16 residues. V lost 1 base to trimming and J lost 6 bases; unmatched junction nucleotides: 8. CDR3 sequence: CSARVETGGGNSPLHF. The CDR3 bases are TGCAGTGCTAGAGTGGAAACAGGGGGTGGTAATTCACCCCTCCACTTT.

This clonotype showed up many times. The chain couples TRBV7-2 to TRBJ2-1; 8 bases align to TRBD1. Germline loops: CDR1 SGHTA, CDR2 FQGNSA. V trimming: 0 bases; J trimming: 1 base; junction bases outside the gene matches: 8. The CDR3 is 18 residues long. The CDR3 sequence: CASSLALKTGGSYNEQFF. The CDR3 coding sequence is TGTGCCAGCAGCTTAGCCCTAAAAACAGGGGGGTCCTACAATGAGCAGTTCTTC.

This clonotype has at least ten counts. This chain joins TRBV9 and TRBJ2-2; a weak D match, TRBD1 (6 bases). The CDR3 is 18 residues long. From germline, CDR1 is SGDLS and CDR2 YYNGEE. Trimming took off 4 bases at V and 0 bases at J, with 19 bases between the two ends. The CDR3, as DNA: TGTGCCAGCAGCCCAAGCCCCCACGACAGGTCGAACACCGGGGAGCTGTTTTTT. It translates to CASSPSPHDRSNTGELFF.

This clonotype was picked up many times. The chain joins TRBV30 to TRBJ2-1, with 11 nucleotides matching TRBD2. The V gene's germline CDR1 is GTSNPN and CDR2 SVGIG (reference sequence). CDR3 length: 15 residues. V was pared by 4 bases and J by 5 bases, with 7 bases of the junction left unmatched. In DNA, the CDR3 is TGTGCCTGGAATTTCGGGACTAGCGGTCACAATGAGCAGTTCTTC. Its translation: CAWNFGTSGHNEQFF.

A word on this clonotype: This sequence may be a read error, since a much larger clone differs from it by one base. The chain is built from TRBV7-2 and TRBJ2-5; 7 bases match TRBD1. The V gene end was trimmed by 5 bases and the J gene end by 3 bases; junction bases not matched to a gene: 9. Looked up from germline, CDR1 is SGHTA and CDR2 is FQGNSA. The CDR3 covers 15 residues. The CDR3 bases are TGTGCCAGCAGCGCGGGCCAGGACAGGAAAGAGACCCAGTACTTC. Translated: CASSAGQDRKETQYF. Based on the CDR3 plus reference TRBV7-2 and TRBJ2-5, the full variable domain is GAGVSQSPSNKVTEKGKDVELRCDPISGHTALYWYRQSLGQGLEFLIYFQGNSAPDKSGLPSDRFSAERTGGSVSTLTIQRTQQEDSAVYLCASSAGQDRKETQYFGPGTRLLVL.

This clonotype has ten or more counts. This chain uses TRBV15 with TRBJ2-1; 9 bases fit TRBD2. V was clipped by 0 bases and J by 8 bases; unmatched bases: 8. The germline CDR1 and CDR2 sequences are LNHNV and YYDKDF (reference sequence). This CDR3 region has 16 residues. The CDR3 here is CATSRDLSGGGDEQFF. CDR3 in DNA: TGTGCCACCAGCAGAGATCTTAGCGGGGGAGGAGATGAGCAGTTCTTC.

This clonotype has ten or more counts. This sequence joins TRBV20-1 and TRBJ2-2; maybe TRBD1 (7 bases). The CDR3 sequence is 16 residues long. Trimming left V 3 bases short and J 4 bases short, with 18 bases between. The V gene's germline CDR1 is DFQATT and CDR2 SNEGSKA (reference sequence). The CDR3 here is CSASRKYRGGTGELFF. For the CDR3, the DNA is TGCAGTGCTAGTCGGAAGTACAGGGGAGGCACCGGGGAGCTGTTTTTT.

Ten or more counts support this clonotype. The J gene is TRBJ2-3, the V gene TRBV30; perhaps TRBD2 as D (5 bases). The CDR3 sequence is 11 residues long. Deletions cut 4 bases from V and 7 bases from J, with 9 bases between. Germline V lookup: CDR1 GTSNPN, CDR2 SVGIG (reference sequence). CDR3 sequence (DNA): TGTGCCTGGAATGGAGGAAATACGCAGTATTTT. Translating it yields CAWNGGNTQYF.

This clonotype was picked up many times. The chain recombines TRBV7-8 with TRBJ1-2, with D possibly TRBD1 on 5 matching bases. The CDR3 is 15 residues long. V shed 6 bases and J shed 3 bases, with 17 bases lying between them. Germline V CDR1 and CDR2: SGHVS, FQNEAQ. CDR3 sequence: CASSNPGRKDYGYTF. The CDR3 DNA follows: TGTGCCAGCAGTAATCCGGGACGAAAGGACTATGGCTACACCTTC.